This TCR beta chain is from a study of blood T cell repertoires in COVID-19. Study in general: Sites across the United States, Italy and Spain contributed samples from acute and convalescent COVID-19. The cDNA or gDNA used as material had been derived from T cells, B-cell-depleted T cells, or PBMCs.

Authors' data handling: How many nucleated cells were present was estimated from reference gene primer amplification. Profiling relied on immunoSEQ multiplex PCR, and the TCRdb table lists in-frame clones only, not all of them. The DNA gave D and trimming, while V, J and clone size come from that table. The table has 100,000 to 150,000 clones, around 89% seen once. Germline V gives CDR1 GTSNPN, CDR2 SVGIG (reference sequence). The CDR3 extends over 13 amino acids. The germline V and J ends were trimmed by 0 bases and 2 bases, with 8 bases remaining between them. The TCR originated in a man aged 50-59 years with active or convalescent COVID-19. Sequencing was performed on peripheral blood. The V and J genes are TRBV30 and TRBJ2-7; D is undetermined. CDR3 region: CAWSVYFPYEQYF. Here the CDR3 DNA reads TGTGCCTGGAGTGTCTATTTTCCCTACGAGCAGTACTTC.